This TCR beta chain was recorded in a study of blood T cell repertoires in COVID-19. The germline V gene has CDR1 SGHKS and CDR2 YYEKEE (reference sequence). CDR3 length equals 15 residues. The V gene lost 5 bases and the J gene lost 2 bases, with 13 bases spanning the gap. Sequenced by immunoSEQ multiplex PCR; TCRdb stores in-frame clones only, minus some. The data show some 270,000 clones, over 70% seen once. The clonotype originates from a woman aged 40-49 years who had been exposed to COVID-19. This chain connects TRBV5-5 to TRBJ2-2, with D possibly matching TRBD2 (6 bases). The material sequenced was PBMCs or T cells enriched from blood (not recorded which). In DNA, the CDR3 is TGTGCCAGCAGTTGGACTAACCACAACACCGGGGAGCTGTTTTTT. This translates into CASSWTNHNTGELFF.